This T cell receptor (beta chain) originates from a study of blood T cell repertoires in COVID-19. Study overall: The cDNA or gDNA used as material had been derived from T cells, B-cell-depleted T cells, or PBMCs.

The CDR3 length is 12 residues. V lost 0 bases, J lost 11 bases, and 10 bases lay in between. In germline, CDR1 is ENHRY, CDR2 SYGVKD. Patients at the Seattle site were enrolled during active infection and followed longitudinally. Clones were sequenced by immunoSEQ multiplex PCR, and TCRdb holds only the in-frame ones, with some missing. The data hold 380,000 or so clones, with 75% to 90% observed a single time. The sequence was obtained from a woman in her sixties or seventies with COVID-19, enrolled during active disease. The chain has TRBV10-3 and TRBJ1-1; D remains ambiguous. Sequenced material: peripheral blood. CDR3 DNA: TGTGCCATCAGTGAGTCTAAGACTACCGCTTTCTTT. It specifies CAISESKTTAFF.